These T cell receptor beta chains were read from a single sample in a study of blood T cell repertoires in COVID-19. TCRdb keeps only in-frame clones here, not all; method: immunoSEQ multiplex PCR. Among roughly 280,000 clones, just under 90% were seen once, and the ten largest hold under 2.5%. What was sequenced was PBMCs or T cells enriched from blood (not recorded which). The receptors were gathered from a woman aged 60-70 years who had recovered from COVID-19. Both conserved end residues are part of each CDR3. The D gene is left open where the match is weak. Clone size is given for some rows only: seen once, a few or many times, or a class if the clone is expanded.

DNA: TGCACCAGCAGCCAAGATTTGGACAGGGCCTGGGATGGCTACACCTTC
CDR3: CTSSQDLDRAWDGYTF
size: NA
J: TRBJ1-2
D: NA
V: TRBV1

DNA: TGTGCCAGCAGCGTTTCTAGCGAAGATACGCAGTATTTT
CDR3: CASSVSSEDTQYF
size: NA
J: TRBJ2-3
D: NA
V: TRBV9

DNA: TGCGCCGGCAGCCAACCTGCCTTACGGGACACCCTTGAAGCTTTCTTT
CDR3: CAGSQPALRDTLEAFF
size: NA
J: TRBJ1-1
D: NA
V: TRBV4-1

DNA: TGTGCCATCACCCTTGATACTGAAGGAAACACCATATATTTT
CDR3: CAITLDTEGNTIYF
size: once
J: TRBJ1-3
D: NA
V: TRBV10-3

DNA: TGTGCCAGCAGCTTCGGGACAGGGGGCTTCTATGGCTACACCTTC
CDR3: CASSFGTGGFYGYTF
size: once
J: TRBJ1-2
D: TRBD1
V: TRBV5-6

DNA: TGTGCTAGCAGCTTAGGCGTTGCGGGAGTAGAGACCCAGTACTTC
CDR3: CASSLGVAGVETQYF
size: NA
J: TRBJ2-5
D: TRBD2
V: TRBV7-7

DNA: TGTGCCATCAGGCCCGGGACAGGGAAAGAGACCTACGAGCAGTACTTC
CDR3: CAIRPGTGKETYEQYF
size: NA
J: TRBJ2-7
D: TRBD1
V: TRBV10-3

DNA: TGTGCCAGCACCACTAGCGGGGGCCGGTTTTACGAGCAGTACTTC
CDR3: CASTTSGGRFYEQYF
size: once
J: TRBJ2-7
D: TRBD2
V: TRBV5-4

DNA: TGTGCCAGCAGCACCGGACTAGCGGGATCAGGAGAGCAGTTCTTC
CDR3: CASSTGLAGSGEQFF
size: NA
J: TRBJ2-1
D: TRBD2
V: TRBV9

DNA: TGCGCCAGCAGCCAACTTCGGGTTAGCAATGAGCAGTTCTTC
CDR3: CASSQLRVSNEQFF
size: NA
J: TRBJ2-1
D: NA
V: TRBV4-1

DNA: TGCGCCAGCAGCCGGACTAGCGGGAGCTCGGGAAATGAGCAGTTCTTC
CDR3: CASSRTSGSSGNEQFF
size: few
J: TRBJ2-1
D: TRBD2
V: TRBV5-1

DNA: TGTGCCAGCAGTTACATACGGGGAGTGAGCAATGAGCAGTTCTTC
CDR3: CASSYIRGVSNEQFF
size: once
J: TRBJ2-1
D: NA
V: TRBV6-6

DNA: TGTGCCAGCAGTTACTCGTTTGTCGGACAGGGAAATTCACCCCTCCACTTT
CDR3: CASSYSFVGQGNSPLHF
size: NA
J: TRBJ1-6
D: TRBD1
V: TRBV6-2/TRBV6-3

DNA: TGTGCCATCAGTGAATCTACAGGAAGCAATCAGCCCCAGCATTTT
CDR3: CAISESTGSNQPQHF
size: NA
J: TRBJ1-5
D: NA
V: TRBV10-3

DNA: TGTGCCAGTGGGGGGACAGGTGGCGATTCACCCCTCCACTTT
CDR3: CASGGTGGDSPLHF
size: NA
J: TRBJ1-6
D: TRBD1
V: TRBV19

DNA: TGTGCCAGCAGTTTACTTGGGGGGTCGTCCTACGAGCAGTACTTC
CDR3: CASSLLGGSSYEQYF
size: NA
J: TRBJ2-7
D: NA
V: TRBV27

DNA: TGTGCCAGCAGCTCCAGCGGGAGTATCTCAGATACGCAGTATTTT
CDR3: CASSSSGSISDTQYF
size: NA
J: TRBJ2-3
D: TRBD2
V: TRBV11-2

DNA: TGTGCCAGCAGCTCCGGGACAGGACATCAGCCCCAGCATTTT
CDR3: CASSSGTGHQPQHF
size: NA
J: TRBJ1-5
D: TRBD1
V: TRBV3-1/TRBV3-2

DNA: TGCGCCAGCAGCTTGGCAGGGGACAATAATTCACCCCTCCACTTT
CDR3: CASSLAGDNNSPLHF
size: NA
J: TRBJ1-6
D: NA
V: TRBV5-1

DNA: TGTGCCAGCAGTTTTCCGGGTAGCGGGAGTTCGGATACGCAGTATTTT
CDR3: CASSFPGSGSSDTQYF
size: NA
J: TRBJ2-3
D: TRBD2
V: TRBV7-9

DNA: TGTGCCAGCAGTGAACAGGGTCCCTATAATTCACCCCTCCACTTT
CDR3: CASSEQGPYNSPLHF
size: NA
J: TRBJ1-6
D: NA
V: TRBV2

DNA: TGTGCCAGCAGTTGGGCCGGACAGGGCTACGAGCAGTACTTC
CDR3: CASSWAGQGYEQYF
size: NA
J: TRBJ2-7
D: TRBD1
V: TRBV27

DNA: TGCGCCAGCAGCTGGGGCGGGACGGCCAAAAACATTCAGTACTTC
CDR3: CASSWGGTAKNIQYF
size: NA
J: TRBJ2-4
D: NA
V: TRBV5-1

DNA: TGTGCCAGCAGTCCGGGACAGGAGGGAAGCAATCAGCCCCAGCATTTT
CDR3: CASSPGQEGSNQPQHF
size: few
J: TRBJ1-5
D: TRBD1
V: TRBV2

DNA: TGCGCCAGCAGCCAGGAGGGTCCTAATGAAAAACTGTTTTTT
CDR3: CASSQEGPNEKLFF
size: NA
J: TRBJ1-4
D: NA
V: TRBV5-1